Listed below are T cell receptor beta chains from one sample, sequenced in a study of identical twins. One entry per CDR3 protein results from TCRdb running MiXCR on the 5' RACE reads. Of under 900,000 distinct CDR3 sequences listed, roughly an eighth were seen once; the top ten hold around 1.6%. These sequences were also reported in another study, on yellow fever vaccine responses in identical twins.

Sequenced material: PBMCs. Source of these receptors: a young woman in good health. CDR3s include the opening cysteine and the closing phenylalanine or tryptophan. The D gene is left open where the match is weak. A clone size is listed for some rows: how often the clone was seen (once, few, many), or a class if it is expanded.

DNA	CDR3	D	J	size	V
TGTGCCAGCAGCGCCCGGACAGAAACAGATACGCAGTATTTT	CASSARTETDTQYF	.	TRBJ2-3	.	TRBV7-9
TGTGCCAGCAGTTATGCCGGGCTAGCGGTGAACACCGGGGAGCTGTTTTTT	CASSYAGLAVNTGELFF	TRBD2	TRBJ2-2	.	TRBV6-2/TRBV6-3
TGTGCCAAAAGCGGGAGGGCCCCCAATGAGCAGTTCTTC	CAKSGRAPNEQFF	TRBD2	TRBJ2-1	many	TRBV2
TGTGCCAGCAGCGACCAAAACATTCAGTACTTC	CASSDQNIQYF	.	TRBJ2-4	.	TRBV7-8
TGTGCCAGCAGTCAGGACAGGGTCACATACAATGAGCAGTTCTTC	CASSQDRVTYNEQFF	TRBD1	TRBJ2-1	few	TRBV7-8
TGTGCCATCAGTGAGGGGGGTACGCAGTATTTT	CAISEGGTQYF	.	TRBJ2-3	few	TRBV10-3
TGTGCCAGCAGTTTTCTTAGCGGGAGGGCCGAGGGTTCGTTACGGAATGAGCAGTTCTTC	CASSFLSGRAEGSLRNEQFF	TRBD2	TRBJ2-1	few	TRBV12-3/TRBV12-4
TGTGCCAGCAGTCAACAGGGGGAGACTCAGCCCCAGCATTTT	CASSQQGETQPQHF	TRBD1	TRBJ1-5	.	TRBV28
TGTGCCAGCAGCCGGGACCTAGCCCCCGGCACAGATACGCAGTATTTT	CASSRDLAPGTDTQYF	.	TRBJ2-3	few	TRBV7-3
TGTGCCAGCAGCCCAAACAGGGGTGGAGCCACTGAAGCTTTCTTT	CASSPNRGGATEAFF	TRBD1	TRBJ1-1	.	TRBV27
TGTGCCAGCACCAAACGGGGGTCGGGTTACACCTTC	CASTKRGSGYTF	.	TRBJ1-2	.	TRBV12-3/TRBV12-4
TGTGCCAGCAGTACTTCTAGGGACAGCTCCTACGAGCAGTACTTC	CASSTSRDSSYEQYF	TRBD1	TRBJ2-7	few	TRBV27
TGTGCCACCAGCAGAGATCTTCAGACCTACAATGAGCAGTTCTTC	CATSRDLQTYNEQFF	.	TRBJ2-1	few	TRBV15
TGCGCCAGCAGCTTGGCTTCAACGGTAATCCGCAGCTCCTACAATGAGCAGTTCTTC	CASSLASTVIRSSYNEQFF	.	TRBJ2-1	few	TRBV5-1
TGTGCCAGCAGTTTCCACAGAAGCTCCTACGAGCAGTACTTC	CASSFHRSSYEQYF	.	TRBJ2-7	many	TRBV6-5
TGCGCCAGCAGCCTAGGGGGCCCAAGCTCCTACAATGAGCAGTTCTTC	CASSLGGPSSYNEQFF	TRBD1	TRBJ2-1	many	TRBV5-1
TGCGCCAGCAGCCCGGGCGGACTAGCGGGGGGTACGAACACCGGGGAGCTGTTTTTT	CASSPGGLAGGTNTGELFF	TRBD2	TRBJ2-2	few	TRBV5-1
TGCGCCAGCAGCGCGGACACAAATTCACCCCTCCACTTT	CASSADTNSPLHF	.	TRBJ1-6	few	TRBV5-1